Following are 11 T cell receptor beta chains from one sample sequenced in a study of CD8 T cells in ankylosing spondylitis. TCRdb passed the 5' RACE reads through MiXCR, listing each CDR3 protein once. The sample consists of about 27,000 distinct CDR3 sequences, roughly 7.3% of them appearing once. Material for sequencing was blood. The receptors shown here come from a male donor with ankylosing spondylitis or in good health (not recorded which).

This clonotype was observed a few times. The chain is built from TRBV29-1 and TRBJ2-1; D remains unclear. CDR1 SQVTM and CDR2 ANQGSEA come from the germline V gene. This CDR3 comprises 12 residues. V lost 4 bases to trimming and J lost 4 bases, with 8 bases between them. The CDR3 protein is CSVGDNYNEQFF. The CDR3 DNA is TGCAGCGTTGGGGATAATTACAATGAGCAGTTCTTC.

Turning to this clonotype: Mismatch with germline at one junction end may stem from a read error. V gene TRBV11-2 combines with J gene TRBJ2-7; D ambiguous. Germline V gene sequence: CDR1 SGHAT, CDR2 FQNNGV. This CDR3 contains 12 residues. The DNA for the CDR3 is TGTGCCAGCAGCTTTACTCTCTACAAGCAGTACTTC. Translating gives CASSFTLYKQYF.

This clonotype was observed a few times. Written as DNA, the CDR3 is TGTGCCAGCAGCTTAGAGTCCGGGATGGGAACCGGGGAGCTGTTTTTT. Protein product: CASSLESGMGTGELFF. This chain links TRBV5-5 with TRBJ2-2; maybe TRBD2 (5 bases). V lost 2 bases, J lost 5 bases, and 16 bases lay in between. Looked up from germline, CDR1 is SGHKS and CDR2 is YYEKEE (reference sequence). This CDR3 contains 16 residues. The entire variable domain, with the rest obtained from reference TRBV5-5 and TRBJ2-2, is as follows: DAGVTQSPTHLIKTRGQQVTLRCSPISGHKSVSWYQQVLGQGPQFIFQYYEKEERGRGNFPDRFSARQFPNYSSELNVNALLLGDSALYLCASSLESGMGTGELFFGEGSRLTVL.

This clonotype has a handful of counts. In DNA form, the CDR3 reads TGTGCCAGTGGGGGGGACACCGGGGAGCTGTTTTTT. Amino acid sequence: CASGGDTGELFF. The V gene is TRBV9, the J gene TRBJ2-2; 7 nucleotides match TRBD2. The CDR3 is made up of 12 amino acids. V trimming: 8 bases; J trimming: 3 bases; junction bases outside the gene matches: 1. Germline loops: CDR1 SGDLS, CDR2 YYNGEE.

This clonotype appeared a few times. The chain uses TRBV12-3 or TRBV12-4 and TRBJ2-5; D gene ambiguous. V was shortened by 2 bases and J by 7 bases, with 5 bases between the two germline ends. The CDR3 spans 11 residues. The CDR3 spells CASSLKVTQYF. The CDR3, as DNA: TGTGCCAGCAGTTTAAAAGTGACCCAGTACTTC.

This clonotype was counted ten times or more. The V call is TRBV7-2, the J call TRBJ2-7; D might be TRBD2 (6 bases). The V and J ends lost 2 bases and 6 bases respectively, with 14 bases between them. Looked up from germline, CDR1 is SGHTA and CDR2 is FQGNSA. The CDR3 loop spans 14 amino acids. The CDR3 region is CASSLFAGQGEQYF. The DNA for the CDR3 is TGTGCCAGCAGCTTATTTGCGGGGCAGGGCGAGCAGTACTTC.

This clonotype turned up a few times. J is TRBJ2-1 and V is TRBV20-1, with a weak D call TRBD1 (6 bases). Germline V gene sequence: CDR1 DFQATT, CDR2 SNEGSKA (reference sequence). The CDR3 is 14 residues long. V lost 3 bases to trimming and J lost 6 bases, with 15 bases between them. As DNA, the CDR3 is TGCAGTGCTAGGGGTACAGGGATTACCAATGAGCAGTTCTTC. Encoded protein: CSARGTGITNEQFF.

This clonotype was seen a few times. The chain joins TRBV5-5 to TRBJ1-1; no clear D. Per the germline V gene, CDR1 is SGHKS and CDR2 is YYEKEE (reference sequence). This CDR3 spans 15 amino acids. Trimming pared 4 bases from V and 0 bases from J, leaving 13 bases between. The CDR3 region is CASSPQGVLNTEAFF. In DNA form, the CDR3 reads TGTGCCAGCAGCCCTCAAGGAGTGTTGAACACTGAAGCTTTCTTT.

This clonotype was picked up a small number of times. This chain connects TRBV5-1 to TRBJ2-7; no firm D call. The CDR3 sequence is 14 residues long. Looked up from germline, CDR1 is SGHRS and CDR2 is YFSETQ. V was shortened by 0 bases and J by 1 base, with 8 bases between the two germline ends. The DNA of the CDR3 is TGCGCCAGCAGCTTGGCCCTGAAATCCTACGAGCAGTACGTC. It is translated as CASSLALKSYEQYV.

This clonotype was observed a handful of times. The V gene is TRBV4-3, the J gene TRBJ1-1; 7 bases are shared with TRBD1. The ends lost 1 base at V and 0 bases at J; junction bases unmatched: 5. Per germline, CDR1 LGHNA and CDR2 YSLEER. The length of the CDR3 is 16 residues. DNA for the CDR3: TGCGCCAGCAGCCAAGGAACAGGGGAGATGAACACTGAAGCTTTCTTT. The encoded protein is CASSQGTGEMNTEAFF.

This clonotype was counted many times. CDR3 DNA: TGCAGCGTTGAGACCTACACTGAAGCTTTCTTT. As protein: CSVETYTEAFF. The chain carries TRBV29-1 and TRBJ1-1; D gene unclear. The V end lost 3 bases, the J end lost 3 bases, and 5 bases lay between the germline ends. CDR3 length: 11 amino acids. Germline V gives CDR1 SQVTM, CDR2 ANQGSEA.